This T cell receptor (beta chain) was retrieved from a study of tumor and adjacent non-tumor tissue in lung cancer. Study information: The patients, approximately nine men and several women, were about 30 to 85 with stage I to III disease.

Germline assignment: CDR1 PRHDT and CDR2 FYEKMQ (reference sequence). The CDR3 is 16 amino acids. As regards this clonotype: What it recognizes is unknown. At one end, the junction sequence differs from germline, possibly due to a read error.

Findings and limits, study-wide: Tumor tissue had significantly higher TCR diversity than normal lung. Normal lung showed higher cumulative top 100 clone frequency than tumor. Shorter survival was associated with higher TCR diversity in tumors.

TCRbeta libraries were built with three rounds of nested PCR, modified from ARM-PCR. Using its own MiXCR run on the multiplex PCR reads, TCRdb lists one record per CDR3 protein. Found here are 120,000 or so distinct CDR3 sequences, roughly 67% of them singletons; the top ten hold roughly 12%. No cell sorting was done before RNA was extracted from the tissue. The sequence came from a man aged 30 to 39 with non-small cell lung cancer. The sample taken for sequencing was lung tumor tissue. The chain uses TRBV13 and TRBJ2-7; 8 bases map to TRBD1. CDR3 sequence: CAGSPQGQGLSYEQYF. In nucleotides, the CDR3 is TGTGCCGGCAGCCCGCAAGGACAGGGTCTCTCCTACGAGCAGTACTTC.